This TCR beta chain was sequenced during a study of spatial heterogeneity in lung cancer. Looking at the study overall: Consistently, beta-chain sequences turned up in larger numbers than alpha-chain sequences did. Study observations and caveats: One measure, the expanded intratumoral alpha and beta TCR count, tracked tumor mutation counts.

Each TCR cDNA molecule carried a unique molecular identifier. One entry per CDR3 protein, called by TCRdb with MiXCR from the 5' RACE reads. The table has 7,500 to 8,000 distinct CDR3 sequences, roughly 7.2% seen once; the top ten hold 18%. This clonotype has at least ten counts. The antigen is undetermined. The length of the CDR3 is 14 residues. Trimming removed 4 bases from V and 3 bases from J, with 14 bases in between. Germline CDR1 and CDR2: SGHKS and YYEKEE (reference sequence). Time point specified: sample taken at primary tumor resection. The authors sequenced whole RNA from tumor, nontumor lung or frozen PBMC without sorting.

This TCR derives from a female donor with early-stage non-small cell lung cancer. V is TRBV5-5 and J is TRBJ2-7; either TRBD1 or TRBD2 may supply D (5 bases each). The sample consisted of lung tumor tissue, taken at surgery. This CDR3 is CASSTGDRGYEQYF. The CDR3 DNA is TGTGCCAGCAGCACCGGGGACCGGGGCTACGAGCAGTACTTC.